The 26 T cell receptor beta chains reported below all come from one sample, sequenced in a study of graft-versus-host responses after intestinal transplantation. These TCRs are of unknown antigen specificity. Sequenced by immunoSEQ multiplex PCR; TCRdb stores in-frame clones only, minus some. There are about 48,000 clones in the sample; 80% to 95% occur only once, and about 2.5% lies in the top ten. The specimen was unstimulated CD4+ T cells sorted from spleen or lymph node cells, collected before transplant. The receptor set was obtained from a human donor who was the organ donor for an intestinal transplant.

The chain joins TRBV7-2 to TRBJ2-5; D may be TRBD2 (6 bases). The J call may be in error: the DNA end matches TRBJ2-7 better. The germline gives CDR1 SGHTA, CDR2 FQGNSA. This CDR3 spans 15 amino acids. The chain's CDR3 is CASSLARGVYYEQYF. The DNA for the CDR3 is TGTGCCAGCAGCTTAGCGCGCGGGGTATACTACGAGCAGTACTTC.

This chain connects TRBV19 to TRBJ1-2; D call uncertain. This CDR3 spans 14 amino acids. V was shortened by 5 bases and J by 4 bases, with 14 bases between the two germline ends. Looked up from germline, CDR1 is LNHDA and CDR2 is SQIVND (reference sequence). The CDR3 DNA reads as TGTGCCAGTAGTCGGGCCCCGGGCGGCTATGGCTACACCTTC. This sequence encodes CASSRAPGGYGYTF.

The CDR3 spells CASSLAGTGEVYGYTF. CDR3 nucleotide sequence: TGTGCCAGCAGCTTAGCTGGGACAGGGGAGGTATATGGCTACACCTTC. The chain recombines TRBV7-9 with TRBJ1-2, with 10 bases fitting TRBD1. The V and J ends lost 0 bases and 5 bases, in that order; junction bases with no gene match: 6. The CDR3 has 16 residues. Germline V gives CDR1 SEHNR, CDR2 FQNEAQ (reference sequence).

This clone was seen just once. The chain uses TRBV19 and TRBJ2-3; D assignment may be TRBD1 or TRBD2 (5 bases each). The germline CDR1 and CDR2 sequences are LNHDA and SQIVND (reference sequence). V was pared by 5 bases and J by 3 bases, with 12 bases between. The CDR3 sequence is 14 residues long. Written as DNA, the CDR3 is TGTGCCAGTAGTTCCGGGACCACAACAGATACGCAGTATTTT. This encodes CASSSGTTTDTQYF.

The V gene is TRBV6-5, the J gene TRBJ2-7, with TRBD2 as a possible D gene (7 bases). Germline-derived CDR1 and CDR2 are MNHEY and SVGAGI. The CDR3 runs to 14 residues. Trimming removed 6 bases at V and 4 bases at J, with 16 bases between. CDR3 protein: CASRAGRGTYEQYF. In nucleotides, the CDR3 is TGTGCCAGCAGAGCGGGGAGGGGGACGTACGAGCAGTACTTC.

The genes are TRBV6-5 and TRBJ2-1, with TRBD2 matching over 12 bases. J lost 7 bases, V lost 5 bases, and 6 bases had no gene match. CDR3 size: 15 residues. Germline V gene lookup returns CDR1 MNHEY and CDR2 SVGAGI. CDR3 residues: CASSRLAGVRNEQFF. For the CDR3, the DNA is TGTGCCAGCAGTCGACTAGCGGGAGTCAGGAATGAGCAGTTCTTC.

This sequence joins TRBV14 and TRBJ1-5, with unresolved D. Trimming removed 0 bases from V and 7 bases from J, with 7 bases in between. This CDR3 has 13 amino acids. The germline V gene encodes CDR1 SGHDN and CDR2 FVKESK. The CDR3 here is CASSQDRRQPQHF. The DNA for the CDR3 is TGTGCCAGCAGCCAAGATCGGCGCCAGCCCCAGCATTTT.

This sequence joins TRBV7-2 and TRBJ1-6; no reliable D call. Germline V gene lookup returns CDR1 SGHTA and CDR2 FQGNSA. The CDR3 is made up of 17 amino acids. V was trimmed by 1 base and J by 0 bases, leaving 10 bases between them. The CDR3 reads CASSLDVVGSYNSPLHF. CDR3 DNA: TGTGCCAGCAGCTTAGATGTAGTCGGCTCCTATAATTCACCCCTCCACTTT.

This rearrangement joins TRBV5-5 to TRBJ2-7; D is possibly TRBD1 (7 bases). Per the germline V gene, CDR1 is SGHKS and CDR2 is YYEKEE (reference sequence). The V end was cut by 3 bases, the J end by 2 bases, with 15 bases between. CDR3 size: 15 residues. The CDR3 sequence is CASSYTRGEAYEQYF. The CDR3 DNA sequence: TGTGCCAGCAGCTACACCAGGGGGGAGGCCTACGAGCAGTACTTC.

The chain joins TRBV9 to TRBJ2-2; TRBD2 agrees at 7 bases. CDR3 length: 15 residues. Germline-derived CDR1 and CDR2 are SGDLS and YYNGEE. Trimming took 8 bases from V and 3 from J; bases not matched to a gene: 10. The CDR3 DNA follows: TGTGCCAGTCGTGGAGGGAGGGCTGACACCGGGGAGCTGTTTTTT. This translates into CASRGGRADTGELFF.

The chain employs TRBV11-3 and TRBJ2-3; 8 bases map to TRBD1. Germline V gene data show CDR1 as SGHNT and CDR2 as YENEEA. This CDR3 contains 15 residues. The trim removed 3 bases at V and 2 bases at J, leaving 4 bases unmatched. Here the CDR3 DNA reads TGTGCCAGCAGCTTGGGGGGACAGGCCACAGATACGCAGTATTTT. It yields the protein CASSLGGQATDTQYF.

V is TRBV2 and J is TRBJ1-5, with TRBD1 as a possible D gene (5 bases). V was cut by 5 bases and J by 5 bases, with 10 bases left in between. The germline gives CDR1 SNHLY, CDR2 FYNNEI. CDR3 length equals 13 residues. The chain's CDR3 is CASSRRGDQPQHF. CDR3 DNA: TGTGCCAGCAGTAGGCGGGGGGATCAGCCCCAGCATTTT.

In this sample, this clone turned up once. The chain has TRBV4-1 and TRBJ1-3; no clear D gene. Germline CDR1 MGHRA, CDR2 YSYEKL. The V end lost 5 bases, the J end lost 0 bases, and 8 bases lay between the germline ends. This CDR3 has 14 residues. Written as DNA, the CDR3 is TGCGCCAGCAGCAAGGAGGGCTCTGGAAACACCATATATTTT. Amino acids: CASSKEGSGNTIYF.

This clone occurred once. The genes are TRBV19 and TRBJ1-2; unclear D gene. The CDR3 length is 13 residues. Trimming took off 5 bases at V and 2 bases at J, with 9 bases between the two ends. From germline, CDR1 is LNHDA and CDR2 SQIVND (reference sequence). CDR3 DNA: TGTGCCAGTAGTTCGGGAGGAAACTATGGCTACACCTTC. The encoded protein is CASSSGGNYGYTF.

This chain joins TRBV28 and TRBJ1-1; D gene ambiguous. The CDR3 consists of 12 residues. V lost 6 bases to trimming and J lost 4 bases, with 9 bases between them. Germline V lookup: CDR1 MDHEN, CDR2 SYDVKM. CDR3 protein: CASRYGRTEAFF. As DNA, the CDR3 is TGTGCCAGCAGGTACGGCCGCACTGAAGCTTTCTTT.

Concerning this clone itself: In the same sample, other DNA sequences code for this CDR3. The genes are TRBV5-4 and TRBJ2-5; D is perhaps TRBD1 (6 bases). The germline CDR1 and CDR2 sequences are SGHNT and YYREEE (reference sequence). The CDR3 has 18 amino acids. V shed 0 bases and J shed 4 bases, with 22 bases lying between them. The DNA for the CDR3 is TGTGCCAGCAGCTTGGGAGGGTTGGGGCAGGGGAGCGGAGAGACCCAGTACTTC. This codes for CASSLGGLGQGSGETQYF.

In its sample, this clone was seen once. J is TRBJ2-2 and V is TRBV15; 10 bases agree with TRBD1. V shed 5 bases, J shed 5 bases, and the junction held 5 bases outside the gene matches. CDR1 is LNHNV, CDR2 YYDKDF, per germline (reference sequence). The CDR3 runs 15 residues. The CDR3 sequence is CATSPLDRGTGELFF. CDR3 bases: TGTGCCACCAGCCCTTTGGACAGGGGGACCGGGGAGCTGTTTTTT.

A few counts support this clone. The CDR3 reads CASSLGGTGISYEQYF. CDR3 in DNA: TGCGCCAGCAGCTTGGGGGGGACAGGTATCTCCTACGAGCAGTACTTC. This chain links TRBV5-1 with TRBJ2-7; 8 bases map to TRBD1. The germline gives CDR1 SGHRS, CDR2 YFSETQ. This CDR3 is built from 16 residues. The V and J ends lost 0 bases and 0 bases, in that order; junction bases with no gene match: 5.

The rearrangement uses TRBV2 and TRBJ2-5, with a possible D match to TRBD2 (6 bases). V lost 1 base to trimming and J lost 5 bases, with 14 bases between them. The CDR3 is 15 amino acids. Germline V gene data show CDR1 as SNHLY and CDR2 as FYNNEI. The CDR3 bases are TGTGCCAGCAGTGAAGGTGGGCGGGAAGGGGAGACCCAGTACTTC. Its translation: CASSEGGREGETQYF.

CDR3 amino acids: CASSFRVGGTIGNEQFF. CDR3 DNA sequence: TGTGCCAGCAGCTTTAGGGTTGGCGGGACAATCGGCAATGAGCAGTTCTTC. This chain connects TRBV11-2 to TRBJ2-1; either TRBD1 or TRBD2 may supply D (6 bases each). The CDR3 sequence is 17 residues long. V gave up 3 bases and J gave up 6 bases, with 21 bases separating them. Per germline, CDR1 SGHAT and CDR2 FQNNGV.

This clone was seen once. The rearrangement links TRBV2 to TRBJ2-7, with TRBD2 identical over 9 bases. Unmatched junction bases numbered 3, after V lost 2 bases and J lost 4 bases. The CDR3 length is 14 residues. Germline CDR1 is SNHLY and CDR2 is FYNNEI. CDR3 nucleotides: TGTGCCAGCAGTGAACTAGCGGGATTTTACGAGCAGTACTTC. Its protein product is CASSELAGFYEQYF.

The chain carries TRBV7-2 and TRBJ2-7, with D maybe TRBD2 (5 bases). This CDR3 has 17 residues. Trimming removed 2 bases at V and 4 bases at J, with 21 bases between. Germline V CDR1 and CDR2: SGHTA, FQGNSA. The CDR3 region has the DNA TGTGCCAGCAGCTTATCGAACGCGGGTTTGGGCCGATACGAGCAGTACTTC. Translated: CASSLSNAGLGRYEQYF.

This clone is a singleton in its sample. V and J are TRBV11-1 and TRBJ2-1; 14 bases are a match to TRBD2. V was pared by 4 bases and J by 0 bases, with 8 bases of the junction left unmatched. Germline CDR1 reads SGHAT; CDR2 reads FQDESV (reference sequence). This CDR3 spans 19 amino acids. The DNA of the CDR3 is TGTGCCAGCAGCTCCCGGACTAGCGGGAGGCATTACTCCTACAATGAGCAGTTCTTC. Protein sequence: CASSSRTSGRHYSYNEQFF.

This rearrangement joins TRBV20-1 to TRBJ1-1, with D uncertain. Per the germline V gene, CDR1 is DFQATT and CDR2 is SNEGSKA (reference sequence). Trimming stripped 0 bases from V and 10 bases from J, with 9 bases between. CDR3 length: 11 amino acids. The CDR3 region has the DNA TGCAGTGCTAGAGATCTTGGTGCAGCTTTCTTT. This encodes CSARDLGAAFF.

This chain links TRBV11-3 with TRBJ2-7; D call uncertain. Germline lookup yields CDR1 SGHNT and CDR2 YENEEA. The CDR3 extends over 11 amino acids. V lost 5 bases, J lost 2 bases, and 4 bases lay in between. The CDR3 loop is CASSDTYEQYF. The CDR3 nucleotides read TGTGCCAGCAGCGACACCTACGAGCAGTACTTC.

The V and J genes are TRBV5-4 and TRBJ2-1; D uncertain. V lost 0 bases and J lost 5, with 9 bases in between. Germline values: CDR1 SGHNT, CDR2 YYREEE (reference sequence). The CDR3 has 14 amino acids. The CDR3 is CASSLDLSDNEQFF. The CDR3 nucleotides read TGTGCCAGCAGCTTGGACCTATCGGACAATGAGCAGTTCTTC.